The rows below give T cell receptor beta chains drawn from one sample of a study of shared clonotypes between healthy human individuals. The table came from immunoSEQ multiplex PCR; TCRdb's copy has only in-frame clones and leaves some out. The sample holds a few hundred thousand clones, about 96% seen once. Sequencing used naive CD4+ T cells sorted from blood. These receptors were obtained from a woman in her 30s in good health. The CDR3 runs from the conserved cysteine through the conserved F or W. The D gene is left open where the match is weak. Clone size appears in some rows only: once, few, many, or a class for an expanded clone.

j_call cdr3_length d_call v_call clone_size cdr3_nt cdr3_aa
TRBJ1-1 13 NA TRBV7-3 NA TGTGCCAGCAGCTTTGACGGGAACACTGAAGCTTTCTTT CASSFDGNTEAFF
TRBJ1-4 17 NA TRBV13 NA TGTGCCAGCAGCTTACGGCCGGCCATTGCAACTAATGAAAAACTGTTTTTT CASSLRPAIATNEKLFF
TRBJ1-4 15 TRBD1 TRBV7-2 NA TGTGCCAGCAGCACTCGGACAGGGATGTATGAAAAACTGTTTTTT CASSTRTGMYEKLFF
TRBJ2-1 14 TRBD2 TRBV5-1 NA TGCGCCAGCAGTAGCGGACTAGCAGTAAATGAGCAGTTCTTC CASSSGLAVNEQFF
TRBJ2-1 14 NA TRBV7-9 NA TGTGCCAGCAGCCCTACTAGGAAAGTCAATGAGCAGTTCTTC CASSPTRKVNEQFF
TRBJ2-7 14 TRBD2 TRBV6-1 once TGTGCCAGCAGTGAACGGCTAGCGGGATACGAGCAGTACTTC CASSERLAGYEQYF
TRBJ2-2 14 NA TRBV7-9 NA TGTGCCAGCAGCCAAGTAGGATACACCGGGGAGCTGTTTTTT CASSQVGYTGELFF
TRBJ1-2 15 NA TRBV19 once TGTGCCAGTAGTAATACCTACAGAGCTAACTATGGCTACACCTTC CASSNTYRANYGYTF
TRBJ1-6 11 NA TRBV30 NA TGTGCCTGGAGCGACCCTTCACCCCTCCACTTT CAWSDPSPLHF
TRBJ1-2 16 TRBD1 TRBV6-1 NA TGTGCCAGCAGTGGAACAGGGGGTAAAGCGGACTATGGCTACACCTTC CASSGTGGKADYGYTF
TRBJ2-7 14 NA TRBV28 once TGTGCCAGCAGTTTATGGTCAGCAGGCAGCGAGCAGTACTTC CASSLWSAGSEQYF
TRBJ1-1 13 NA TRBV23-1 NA TGCGCCAGCAGTCAATGGGCCAGCAAAGAGGCTTTCTTT CASSQWASKEAFF
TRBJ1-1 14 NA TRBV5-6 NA TGTGCCAGCAGCCCCGACGGGACGAACACTGAAGCTTTCTTT CASSPDGTNTEAFF
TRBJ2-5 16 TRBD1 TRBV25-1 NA TGTGCCAGCAGTGAATTGGGACAGGGGGCGGGAGAGACCCAGTACTTC CASSELGQGAGETQYF
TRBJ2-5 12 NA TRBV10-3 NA TGTGCCATCAGTGAGTGGGAAGAGACCCAGTACTTC CAISEWEETQYF
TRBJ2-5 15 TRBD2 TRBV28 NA TGTGCCAGCAGTGGGCCCACTAGCGGACAAGAGACCCAGTACTTC CASSGPTSGQETQYF
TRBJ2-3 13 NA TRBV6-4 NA TGTGCCAGCAGTGCCCACGTGAAAGATACGCAGTATTTT CASSAHVKDTQYF
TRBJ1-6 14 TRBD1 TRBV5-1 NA TGCGCCAGCAGCTTGGACAGGGGGGATTCACCCCTCCACTTT CASSLDRGDSPLHF
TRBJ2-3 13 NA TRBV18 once TGTGCCAGCTCAACACAAGACACAGATACGCAGTATTTT CASSTQDTDTQYF
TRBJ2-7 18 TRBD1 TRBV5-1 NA TGCGCCAGCAGCTTATCCCACCCGACAGGGGCGGAGCTCTACGAGCAGTACTTC CASSLSHPTGAELYEQYF
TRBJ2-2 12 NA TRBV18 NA TGTGCCAGCTCACCTTCGGCCGGGGAGCTGTTTTTT CASSPSAGELFF
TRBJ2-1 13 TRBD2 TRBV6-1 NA TGTGCCAGCAGCGGACTAGCTTCGAATGAGCAGTTCTTC CASSGLASNEQFF
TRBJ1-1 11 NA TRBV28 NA TGTGCCAGCAGTTTATGGCCTGAAGCTTTCTTT CASSLWPEAFF
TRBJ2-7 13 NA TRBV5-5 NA TGTGCCAGCAGCTTAATCAGAAACCACGAGCAGTACTTC CASSLIRNHEQYF
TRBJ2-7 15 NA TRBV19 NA TGTGCCAGTAGTATTTTGGCTAGCGAACACTACGAGCAGTACTTC CASSILASEHYEQYF
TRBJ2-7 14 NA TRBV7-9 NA TGTGCCAGCAGCCTAAGTACAGGGTCCGACGAGCAGTACTTC CASSLSTGSDEQYF
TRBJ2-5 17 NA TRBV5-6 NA TGTGCCAGCAGCTTGGAGGGGGGAACAGGGCGGTGGGAGACCCAGTACTTC CASSLEGGTGRWETQYF
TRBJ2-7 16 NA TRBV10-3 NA TGTGCCATCAGTGGGCCCGTACAGGGTAGCTCCTACGAGCAGTACTTC CAISGPVQGSSYEQYF
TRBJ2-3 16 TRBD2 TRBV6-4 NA TGTGCCAGCAGTCCCCGAGCGGGAGAGTTCACAGATACGCAGTATTTT CASSPRAGEFTDTQYF
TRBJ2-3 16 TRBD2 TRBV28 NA TGTGCCAGCAGTTTATGGGGACTACGACTCACAGATACGCAGTATTTT CASSLWGLRLTDTQYF
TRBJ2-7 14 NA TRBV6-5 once TGTGCCAGCAGTTACGGTTTGGGCAGCTACGAGCAGTACTTC CASSYGLGSYEQYF
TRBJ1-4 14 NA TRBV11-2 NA TGTGCCAGCAGCTTAGCAGGGATGGGCGAAAAACTGTTTTTT CASSLAGMGEKLFF
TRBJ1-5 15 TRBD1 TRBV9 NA TGTGCCAGCAGCGTTGGGACAGGGGGTTTTCAGCCCCAGCATTTT CASSVGTGGFQPQHF
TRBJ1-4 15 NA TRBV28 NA TGTGCCAGCAACTTAGCGCCGTCTTTTAATGAAAAACTGTTTTTT CASNLAPSFNEKLFF
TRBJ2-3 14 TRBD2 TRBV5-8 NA TGTGCCAGCAGCTTGGTAGCGGGCCCAGGGACGCAGTATTTT CASSLVAGPGTQYF
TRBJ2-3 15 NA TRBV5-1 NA TGCGCCAGCAGCTTGGAAACGGAAATCACAGATACGCAGTATTTT CASSLETEITDTQYF
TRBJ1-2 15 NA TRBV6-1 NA TGTGCCAGCAGTTTCGGCTTGGGGTTCAACTATGGCTACACCTTC CASSFGLGFNYGYTF
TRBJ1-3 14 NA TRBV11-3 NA TGTGCCAGCAGCCCAAGCTACTCTGGAAACACCATATATTTT CASSPSYSGNTIYF
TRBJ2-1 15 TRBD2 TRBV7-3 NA TGTGCCAGCAGCCTAACTAGCGCCTCCTACAATGAGCAGTTCTTC CASSLTSASYNEQFF
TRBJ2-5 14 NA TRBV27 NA TGTGCCAGCAGTTCATGGACGGACGGGGAAACCCAGTACTTC CASSSWTDGETQYF
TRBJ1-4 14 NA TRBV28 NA TGTGCCAGTGGGAGAATACCACAAACCGAAAAACTGTTTTTT CASGRIPQTEKLFF
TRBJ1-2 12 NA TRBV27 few TGTGCCAGCAAACAGGCCCCCTATGGCTACACCTTC CASKQAPYGYTF
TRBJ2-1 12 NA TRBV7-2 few TGTGCCAGCAGCTTCCTAGCTTCCGAGCAGTTCTTC CASSFLASEQFF
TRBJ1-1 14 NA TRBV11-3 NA TGTGCCAGCAGCCTCACAGGGTTAGGCACTGAAGCTTTCTTT CASSLTGLGTEAFF
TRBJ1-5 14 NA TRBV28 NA TGTGCCAGCGTTATCGAGGGGCGCGATCAGCCCCAGCATTTT CASVIEGRDQPQHF
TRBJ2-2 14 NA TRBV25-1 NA TGTGCCAGCTATGGACTGGGCTCCACCGGGGAGCTGTTTTTT CASYGLGSTGELFF
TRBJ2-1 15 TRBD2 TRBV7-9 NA TGTGCCAGCAGCTTAGGCGCAGCGGGGAACAATGAGCAGTTCTTC CASSLGAAGNNEQFF
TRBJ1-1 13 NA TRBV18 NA TGTGCCAGCTCTCCAGCTGGGAACACTGAAGCTTTCTTT CASSPAGNTEAFF
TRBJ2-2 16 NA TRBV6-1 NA TGTGCCAGCAGCGAACCCGGGGCCGCGAACACCGGGGAGCTGTTTTTT CASSEPGAANTGELFF
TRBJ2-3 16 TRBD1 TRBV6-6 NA TGTGCCAGCAGAAACCGGACAGGGTGGTACACAGATACGCAGTATTTT CASRNRTGWYTDTQYF
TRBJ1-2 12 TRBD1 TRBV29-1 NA TGCAGCGTTGAGAAGGGGGCCTATGGCTACACCTTC CSVEKGAYGYTF
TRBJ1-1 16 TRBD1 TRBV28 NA TGTGCCAGCCAACGGACAGGGGGCATAGTGAACACTGAAGCTTTCTTT CASQRTGGIVNTEAFF
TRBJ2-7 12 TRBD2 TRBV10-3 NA TGTGCCATCAGTGGCGCGGGGGGCGAGCAGTACTTC CAISGAGGEQYF
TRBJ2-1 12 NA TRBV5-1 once TGCGCCAGCAGAACAGGGACCAATGAGCAGTTCTTC CASRTGTNEQFF
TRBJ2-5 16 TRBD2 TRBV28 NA TGTGCCAGCAGTCCCCTGGTGGGAGGGCCCCGGGAGACCCAGTACTTC CASSPLVGGPRETQYF